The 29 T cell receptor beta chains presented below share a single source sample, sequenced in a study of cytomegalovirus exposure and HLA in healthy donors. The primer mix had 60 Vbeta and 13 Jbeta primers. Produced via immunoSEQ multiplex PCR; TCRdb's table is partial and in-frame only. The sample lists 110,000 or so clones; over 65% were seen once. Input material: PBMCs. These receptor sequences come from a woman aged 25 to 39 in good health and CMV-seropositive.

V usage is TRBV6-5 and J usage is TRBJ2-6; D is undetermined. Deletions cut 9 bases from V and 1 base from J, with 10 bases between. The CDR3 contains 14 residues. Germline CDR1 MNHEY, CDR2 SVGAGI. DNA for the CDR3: TGTGCCAGTACATTCGTTTCTGGGGCCAACGTCCTGACTTTC. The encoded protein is CASTFVSGANVLTF.

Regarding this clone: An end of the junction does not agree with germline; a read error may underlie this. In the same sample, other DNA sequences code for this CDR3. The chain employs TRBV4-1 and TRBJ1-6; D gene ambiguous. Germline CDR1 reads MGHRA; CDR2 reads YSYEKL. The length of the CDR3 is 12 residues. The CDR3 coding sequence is TGCGCCAGCAGCCAAGTCCTCGCACCCCTCCACTTC. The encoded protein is CASSQVLAPLHF.

The CDR3 sequence: CASSLSAGLIGYTF. CDR3 nucleotide sequence: TGTGCCAGCAGTTTATCGGCAGGGCTAATAGGCTACACCTTC. This chain uses TRBV27 with TRBJ1-2, with D possibly being TRBD1 (5 bases). The CDR3 covers 14 residues. Germline assignment: CDR1 MNHEY and CDR2 SMNVEV (reference sequence). V lost 0 bases, J lost 8 bases, and 13 bases lay in between.

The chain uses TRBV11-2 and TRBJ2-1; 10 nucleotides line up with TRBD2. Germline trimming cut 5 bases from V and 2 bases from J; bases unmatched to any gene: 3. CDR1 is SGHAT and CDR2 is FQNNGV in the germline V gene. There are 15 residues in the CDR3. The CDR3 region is CASSLSGGAYNEQFF. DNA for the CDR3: TGTGCCAGCAGCCTAAGCGGGGGGGCCTACAATGAGCAGTTCTTC.

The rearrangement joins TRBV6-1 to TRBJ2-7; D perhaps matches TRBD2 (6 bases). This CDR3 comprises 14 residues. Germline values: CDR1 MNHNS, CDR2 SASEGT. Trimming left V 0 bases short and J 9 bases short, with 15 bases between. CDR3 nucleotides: TGTGCCAGCAGTGAAGCCGGGACTCGGTTTCGGCAGTACTTC. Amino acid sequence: CASSEAGTRFRQYF.

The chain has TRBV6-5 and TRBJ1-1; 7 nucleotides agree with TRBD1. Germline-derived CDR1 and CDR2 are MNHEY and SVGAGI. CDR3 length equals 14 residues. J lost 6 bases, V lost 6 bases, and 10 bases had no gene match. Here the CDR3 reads CASRLGQAAAEAFF. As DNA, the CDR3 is TGTGCCAGCAGACTCGGACAGGCAGCTGCTGAAGCTTTCTTT.

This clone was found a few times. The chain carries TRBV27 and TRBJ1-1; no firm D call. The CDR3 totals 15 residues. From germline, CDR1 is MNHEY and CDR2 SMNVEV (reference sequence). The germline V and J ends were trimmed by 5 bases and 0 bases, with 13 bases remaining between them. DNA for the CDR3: TGTGCCAGCAGTCTCCCCAGACGGGTGAACACTGAAGCTTTCTTT. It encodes CASSLPRRVNTEAFF.

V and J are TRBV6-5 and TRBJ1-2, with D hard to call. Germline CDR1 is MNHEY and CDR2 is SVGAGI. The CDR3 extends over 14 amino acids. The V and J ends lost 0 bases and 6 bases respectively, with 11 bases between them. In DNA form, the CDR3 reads TGTGCCAGCAGTTACTCCTATGGTGTGGATGGCTACACCTTC. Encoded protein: CASSYSYGVDGYTF.

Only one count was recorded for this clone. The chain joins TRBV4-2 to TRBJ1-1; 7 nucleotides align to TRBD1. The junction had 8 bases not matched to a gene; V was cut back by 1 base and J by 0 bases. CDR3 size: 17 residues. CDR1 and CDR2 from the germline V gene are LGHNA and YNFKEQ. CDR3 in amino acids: CASSQGKSTGVNTEAFF. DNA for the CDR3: TGTGCCAGCAGCCAAGGTAAATCCACAGGGGTGAACACTGAAGCTTTCTTT.

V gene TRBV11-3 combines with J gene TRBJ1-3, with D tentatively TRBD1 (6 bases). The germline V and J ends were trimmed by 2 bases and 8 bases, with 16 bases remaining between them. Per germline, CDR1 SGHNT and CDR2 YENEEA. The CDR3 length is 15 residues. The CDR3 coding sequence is TGTGCCAGCAGCTTATTTTCGGGGGGCACGGACACCATATATTTT. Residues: CASSLFSGGTDTIYF.

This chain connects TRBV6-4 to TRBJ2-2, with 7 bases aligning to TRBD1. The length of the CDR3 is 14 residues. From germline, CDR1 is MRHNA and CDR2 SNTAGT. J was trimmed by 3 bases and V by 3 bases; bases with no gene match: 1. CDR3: CASSEGQHTGELFF. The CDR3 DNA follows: TGTGCCAGCAGTGAGGGACAGCACACCGGGGAGCTGTTTTTT.

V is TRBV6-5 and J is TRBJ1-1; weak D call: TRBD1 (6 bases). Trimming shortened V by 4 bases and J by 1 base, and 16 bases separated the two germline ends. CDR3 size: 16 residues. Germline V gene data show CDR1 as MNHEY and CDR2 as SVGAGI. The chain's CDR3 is CASSLGGVYRNTEAFF. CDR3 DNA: TGTGCCAGCAGTTTAGGGGGTGTTTATAGGAACACTGAAGCTTTCTTT.

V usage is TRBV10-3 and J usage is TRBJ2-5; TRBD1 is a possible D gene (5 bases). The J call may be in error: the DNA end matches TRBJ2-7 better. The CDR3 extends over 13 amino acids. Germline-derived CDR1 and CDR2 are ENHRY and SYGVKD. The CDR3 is CAISVTEWHEQYF. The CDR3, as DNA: TGTGCCATCAGTGTGACAGAATGGCACGAGCAGTACTTC.

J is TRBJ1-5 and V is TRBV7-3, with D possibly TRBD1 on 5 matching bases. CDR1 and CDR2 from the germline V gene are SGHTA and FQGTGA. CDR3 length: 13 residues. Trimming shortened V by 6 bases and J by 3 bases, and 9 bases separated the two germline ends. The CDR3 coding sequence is TGTGCCAGCAGTGCAGGGCCCAATCAGCCCCAGCATTTT. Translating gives CASSAGPNQPQHF. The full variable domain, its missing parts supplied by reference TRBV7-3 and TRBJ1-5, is GAGVSQTPSNKVTEKGKYVELRCDPISGHTALYWYRQSLGQGPEFLIYFQGTGAADDSGLPNDRFFAVRPEGSVSTLKIQRTERGDSAVYLCASSAGPNQPQHFGDGTRLSIL.

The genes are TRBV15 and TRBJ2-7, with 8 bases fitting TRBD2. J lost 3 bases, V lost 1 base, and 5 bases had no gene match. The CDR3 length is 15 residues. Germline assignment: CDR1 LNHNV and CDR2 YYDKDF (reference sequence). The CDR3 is CATSRVFSGNYEQYF. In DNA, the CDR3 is TGTGCCACCAGCAGAGTTTTTAGCGGGAACTACGAGCAGTACTTC.

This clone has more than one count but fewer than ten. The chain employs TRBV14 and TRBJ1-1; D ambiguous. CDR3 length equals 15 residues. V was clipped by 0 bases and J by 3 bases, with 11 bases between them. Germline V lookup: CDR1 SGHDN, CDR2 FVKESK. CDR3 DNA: TGTGCCAGCAGCCAAGAACAGTTAATTGACACTGAAGCTTTCTTT. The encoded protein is CASSQEQLIDTEAFF.

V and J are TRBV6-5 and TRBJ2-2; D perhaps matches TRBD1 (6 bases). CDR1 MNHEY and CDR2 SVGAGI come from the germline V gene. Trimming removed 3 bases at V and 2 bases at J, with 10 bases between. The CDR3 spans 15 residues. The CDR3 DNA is TGTGCCAGCAGTTATCGGGACACCAACACCGGGGAGCTGTTTTTT. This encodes CASSYRDTNTGELFF.

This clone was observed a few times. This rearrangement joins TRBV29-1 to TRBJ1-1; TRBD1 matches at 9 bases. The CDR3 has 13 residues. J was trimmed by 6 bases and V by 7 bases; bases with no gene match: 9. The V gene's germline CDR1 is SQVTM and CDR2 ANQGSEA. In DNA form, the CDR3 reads TGCAGCGCGGACACAGGGGGCTTCGCTGAAGCTTTCTTT. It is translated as CSADTGGFAEAFF.

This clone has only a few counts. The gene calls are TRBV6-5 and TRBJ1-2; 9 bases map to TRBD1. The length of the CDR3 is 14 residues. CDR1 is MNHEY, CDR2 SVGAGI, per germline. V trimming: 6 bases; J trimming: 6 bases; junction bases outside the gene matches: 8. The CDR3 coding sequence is TGTGCCAGCAGGGCACAGGGGGCGCAGGATGGCTACACCTTC. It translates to CASRAQGAQDGYTF.

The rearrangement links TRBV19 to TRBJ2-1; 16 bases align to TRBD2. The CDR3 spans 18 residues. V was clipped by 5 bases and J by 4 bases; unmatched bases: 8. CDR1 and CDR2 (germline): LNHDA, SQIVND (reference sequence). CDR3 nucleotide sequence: TGTGCCAGTAGTCCCGCCGGGACTAGCGGGGGGGCATACAATGAGCAGTTCTTC. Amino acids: CASSPAGTSGGAYNEQFF.

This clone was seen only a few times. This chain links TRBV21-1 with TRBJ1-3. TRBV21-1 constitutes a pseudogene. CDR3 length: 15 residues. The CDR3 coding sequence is TGTGCCAGCAGCAAGACTCATCGCTCTGGAAACACCATATATTTT. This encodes CASSKTHRSGNTIYF.

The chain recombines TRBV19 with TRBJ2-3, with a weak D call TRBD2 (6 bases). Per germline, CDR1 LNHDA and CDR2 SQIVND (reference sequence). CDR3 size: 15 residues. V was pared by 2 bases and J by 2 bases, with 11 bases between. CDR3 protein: CASSISGDFTDTQYF. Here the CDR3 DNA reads TGTGCCAGTAGTATATCTGGGGACTTCACAGATACGCAGTATTTT. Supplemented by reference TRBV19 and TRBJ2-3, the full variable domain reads DGGITQSPKYLFRKEGQNVTLSCEQNLNHDAMYWYRQDPGQGLRLIYYSQIVNDFQKGDIAEGYSVSREKKESFPLTVTSAQKNPTAFYLCASSISGDFTDTQYFGPGTRLTVL.

DNA for the CDR3: TGTGCCAGTAGTATCCGGGACAGTACCCATGGCTACACCTTC. Its protein product is CASSIRDSTHGYTF. V is TRBV19 and J is TRBJ1-2, with 7 bases aligning to TRBD1. Trimming at V came to 3 bases and at J to 6 bases, leaving 7 bases not matched to a gene. Germline lookup yields CDR1 LNHDA and CDR2 SQIVND (reference sequence). The CDR3 is 14 amino acids.

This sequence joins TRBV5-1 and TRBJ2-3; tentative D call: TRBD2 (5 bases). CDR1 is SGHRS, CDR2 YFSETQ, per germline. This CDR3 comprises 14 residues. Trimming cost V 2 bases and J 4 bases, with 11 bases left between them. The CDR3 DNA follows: TGCGCCAGCAGCTTAGGAGGACGGGCAGATACGCAGTATTTT. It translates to CASSLGGRADTQYF.

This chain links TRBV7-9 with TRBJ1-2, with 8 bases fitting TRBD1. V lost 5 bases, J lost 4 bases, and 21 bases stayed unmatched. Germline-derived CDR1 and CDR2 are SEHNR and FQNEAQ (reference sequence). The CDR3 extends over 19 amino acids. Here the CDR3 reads CASSLPAAMTGANSYGYTF. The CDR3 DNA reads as TGTGCCAGCAGCCTTCCTGCGGCGATGACAGGGGCTAATTCCTATGGCTACACCTTC.

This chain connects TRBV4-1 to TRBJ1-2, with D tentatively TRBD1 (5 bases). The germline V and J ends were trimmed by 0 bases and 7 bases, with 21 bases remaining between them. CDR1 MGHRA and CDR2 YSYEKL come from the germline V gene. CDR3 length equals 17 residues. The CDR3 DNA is TGCGCCAGCAGCCAAGAGTCGGCCGGGGGGTTGCCCCTTGGCTACACCTTC. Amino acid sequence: CASSQESAGGLPLGYTF.

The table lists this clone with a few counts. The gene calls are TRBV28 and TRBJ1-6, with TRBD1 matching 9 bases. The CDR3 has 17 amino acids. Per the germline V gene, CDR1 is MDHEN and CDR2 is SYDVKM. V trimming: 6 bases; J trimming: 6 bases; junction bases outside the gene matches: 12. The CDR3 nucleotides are TGTGCCAGCAGCCAACCGGGACAGGGAGTCTCTAATTCACCCCTCCACTTT. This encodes CASSQPGQGVSNSPLHF.

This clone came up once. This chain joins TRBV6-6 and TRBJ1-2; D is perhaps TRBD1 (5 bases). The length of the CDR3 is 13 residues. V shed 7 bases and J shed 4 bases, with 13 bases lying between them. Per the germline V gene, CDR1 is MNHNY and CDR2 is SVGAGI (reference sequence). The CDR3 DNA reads TGTGCCAGCAACCTAGACAGCATCTATGGCTACACCTTC. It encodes CASNLDSIYGYTF.

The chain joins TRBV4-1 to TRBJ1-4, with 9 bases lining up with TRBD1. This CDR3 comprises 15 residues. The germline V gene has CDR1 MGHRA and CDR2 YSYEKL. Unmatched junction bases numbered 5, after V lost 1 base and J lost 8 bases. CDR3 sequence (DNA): TGCGCCAGCAGCCAAGCCGGGACAGGGAGGGAAAAACTGTTTTTT. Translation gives CASSQAGTGREKLFF.